Included here is one TCR beta chain sequence, with context. The data derive from a study of blood T cell repertoires in COVID-19. Study in general: Acute-phase and convalescent COVID-19 samples originated in the United States, Italy and Spain. In each case, the material was cDNA or gDNA derived from T cells, B-cell-depleted T cells, or PBMCs.

The CDR3 consists of 15 residues. How the authors handled the data: Estimated nucleated cell counts came from reference gene primer amplification. Method: immunoSEQ multiplex PCR; TCRdb's copy keeps in-frame clones and lacks some. V, J and clone size derive from that table, while D and trimming were established from the DNA sequence. The sample lists 150,000 to 200,000 clones, around 79% seen once, with approximately 27% in the top ten. The sequencing sample was made of peripheral blood. The source is an older woman with acute or convalescent COVID-19. The J gene is TRBJ1-4, the V gene TRBV7-5. TRBV7-5 is a pseudogene segment. CDR3 loop: CARSPSGRNNEKLFF. The CDR3 DNA follows: TGTGCCAGAAGCCCCAGCGGGAGAAATAATGAAAAACTGTTTTTT.